The sequence of this TCR beta chain was determined in a study of T-cell reconstitution after alpha-beta-depleted transplantation in children. The CDR3 totals 11 residues. CDR1 and CDR2 from the germline V gene are DFQATT and SNEGSKA (reference sequence). Trimming cost V 8 bases and J 7 bases, with 11 bases left between them. During its preparation, the TCRbeta library received unique molecular identifiers. TCRdb re-called the PCR reads with MiXCR, one entry per CDR3 protein. The table has 640,000 or so distinct CDR3 sequences, approximately 17% seen once. This clonotype was counted at least ten times.

This TCR was sampled from a human donor who donated a stem cell graft to a child with acute myeloid leukemia. The V and J genes are TRBV20-1 and TRBJ2-2; perhaps TRBD2 as D (5 bases). The specimen was PBMCs from the stem cell graft donor, collected from the stem cell graft. The CDR3 sequence: CSLIRDGELFF. CDR3 sequence (DNA): TGCAGTCTTATCCGGGACGGGGAGCTGTTTTTT.